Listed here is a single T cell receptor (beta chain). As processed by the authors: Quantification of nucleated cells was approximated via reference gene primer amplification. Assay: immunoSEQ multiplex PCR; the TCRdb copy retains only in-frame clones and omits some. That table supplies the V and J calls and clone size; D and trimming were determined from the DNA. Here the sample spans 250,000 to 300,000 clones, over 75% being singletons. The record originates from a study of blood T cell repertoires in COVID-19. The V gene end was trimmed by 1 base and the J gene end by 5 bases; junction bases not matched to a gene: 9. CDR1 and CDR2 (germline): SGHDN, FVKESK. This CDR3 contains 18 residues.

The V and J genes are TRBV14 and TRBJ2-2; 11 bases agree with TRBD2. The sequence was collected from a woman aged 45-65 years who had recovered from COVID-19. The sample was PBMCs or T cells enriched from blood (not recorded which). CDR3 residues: CASSQVGTSGRGTGELFF. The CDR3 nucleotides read TGTGCCAGCAGCCAAGTGGGAACTAGCGGGAGAGGTACCGGGGAGCTGTTTTTT.